Sequencing of this T cell receptor beta chain was carried out in a study of response to subunit inactivated influenza vaccine. Germline-derived CDR1 and CDR2 are SGHAT and FQDESV (reference sequence). The CDR3 is 15 residues long. Losses at the gene ends were 2 bases for V and 6 bases for J; bases not matched to a gene: 7. This clonotype was detected a few times. TCRdb analysed the RT-PCR reads with MiXCR anew, one entry per CDR3 protein. Of around 150,000 distinct CDR3 sequences in the sample, 11% were seen once. The receptor's source is a man aged 50 or older who received an inactivated influenza vaccine. Here the sequenced sample was non-naive T cells sorted from PBMCs, taken about 6 weeks after vaccination. This rearrangement joins TRBV11-1 to TRBJ2-5; 9 bases fit TRBD1. The CDR3 loop reads CASSLRDRDAKTQYF. CDR3 in DNA: TGTGCCAGCAGCTTACGGGACAGGGATGCAAAGACCCAGTACTTC.